The following is a T cell receptor (beta chain) sequence with its context. This CDR3 contains 15 residues. The germline gives CDR1 MNHEY, CDR2 SVGEGT. V lost 4 bases to trimming and J lost 4 bases; unmatched junction nucleotides: 6. This entry belongs to a study of blood T cell repertoires in COVID-19. Ages ranged from about 18 to 90 years, with residence in 24 US areas. Grouping used clinical history reported by participants in a survey and questionnaire. Methods used by the authors: From reference gene primer amplification, estimates of nucleated cell counts were derived. Sequencing was performed with immunoSEQ multiplex PCR; in TCRdb, only in-frame clones are kept and a portion is missing. The V and J calls and clone size come from that table; D and trimming were worked out from the DNA. The sample lists about 250,000 clones; about 80% were seen once.

Material: PBMCs or T cells enriched from blood (not recorded which). V gene TRBV6-2 or TRBV6-3 combines with J gene TRBJ2-3; TRBD1 aligns across 9 bases. The TCR originated in a middle-aged woman who had been exposed to COVID-19. The CDR3 DNA reads TGTGCCAGCAGTTGGGGACAGGGTGGGGCAGATACGCAGTATTTT. Its protein product is CASSWGQGGADTQYF.